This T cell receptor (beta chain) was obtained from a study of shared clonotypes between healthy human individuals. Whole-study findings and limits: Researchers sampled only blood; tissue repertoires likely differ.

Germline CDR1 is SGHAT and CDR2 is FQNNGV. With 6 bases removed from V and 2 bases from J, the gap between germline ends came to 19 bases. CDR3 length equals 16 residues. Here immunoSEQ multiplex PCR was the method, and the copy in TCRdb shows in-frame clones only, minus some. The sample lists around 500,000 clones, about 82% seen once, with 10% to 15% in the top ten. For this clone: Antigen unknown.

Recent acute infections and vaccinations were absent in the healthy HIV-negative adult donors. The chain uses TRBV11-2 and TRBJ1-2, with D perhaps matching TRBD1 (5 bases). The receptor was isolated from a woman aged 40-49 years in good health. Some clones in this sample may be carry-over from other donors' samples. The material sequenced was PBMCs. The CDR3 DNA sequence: TGTGCCAGCAGGCCCGGGCGCGGGGGAATAAACTATGGCTACACCTTC. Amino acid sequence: CASRPGRGGINYGYTF.